The 9 T cell receptor beta chains reported below all come from one sample, sequenced in a study of blood T cell repertoires in COVID-19. Profiling relied on immunoSEQ multiplex PCR, and the TCRdb table lists in-frame clones only, not all of them. Of about 58,000 clones listed, approximately 92% were seen once; the top ten hold around 4.3%. The specimen sequenced was peripheral blood. These receptors were taken from a man between 50 and 59 years old with active COVID-19.

J is TRBJ1-2 and V is TRBV19; D call uncertain. Looked up from germline, CDR1 is LNHDA and CDR2 is SQIVND (reference sequence). CDR3 length: 15 amino acids. Between the trimmed V and J ends, which lost 3 bases and 8 bases, there was a span of 19 bases. CDR3 sequence reads: CASSMVGLLIGGYTF. The CDR3, as DNA: TGTGCCAGTAGTATGGTAGGACTCCTGATCGGGGGCTACACCTTC.

This clone was found a few times. This rearrangement joins TRBV27 to TRBJ1-5, with 8 positions matching TRBD1. Unmatched junction bases numbered 1, after V lost 11 bases and J lost 1 base. Germline CDR1 is MNHEY and CDR2 is SMNVEV (reference sequence). This CDR3 has 12 amino acids. CDR3 residues: CARDRSNQPQHF. In nucleotides, the CDR3 is TGTGCCCGGGACAGGAGCAATCAGCCCCAGCATTTT.

This sequence joins TRBV1 and TRBJ1-1; TRBD1, the table's D call, lacks a check against the DNA. TRBV1 has pseudogene status. The CDR3 contains 14 residues. In DNA form, the CDR3 reads TGCACCAGCTTCCAGCGCGACAGTCACACTGAAGCTTTCTTT. It specifies CTSFQRDSHTEAFF.

This clone was recorded only once. J is TRBJ2-1 and V is TRBV5-5; TRBD2 matches at 11 bases. CDR3 length: 14 residues. V shed 1 base and J 8 bases; nucleotides not matched to a gene: 2. CDR1 and CDR2 from the germline V gene are SGHKS and YYEKEE (reference sequence). In DNA, the CDR3 is TGTGCCAGCAGCTTGATACTAGCGGGAGATGAGCAGTTCTTC. Residues: CASSLILAGDEQFF.

V gene TRBV6-6 combines with J gene TRBJ2-1, with TRBD2 matching over 14 bases. Germline-derived CDR1 and CDR2 are MNHNY and SVGAGI (reference sequence). The CDR3 has 13 residues. The CDR3 bases are TGTGAGACTAGCGGGGGGGTGTACAATGAGCAGTTCTTC. Residues: CETSGGVYNEQFF.

The chain recombines TRBV3-1 (or the pseudogene TRBV3-2) with TRBJ2-7; 11 nucleotides match TRBD2. Trimming took 4 bases from V and 1 from J; bases not matched to a gene: 3. The germline V gene encodes CDR1 LGHDT and CDR2 YNNKEL (reference sequence). The CDR3 covers 15 residues. CDR3 amino acids: CASSLAGGPSYEQYF. As DNA, the CDR3 is TGTGCCAGCAGCCTAGCGGGAGGGCCTTCCTACGAGCAGTACTTC.

This rearrangement joins TRBV18 to TRBJ1-1, with D hard to call. Trimming cost V 3 bases and J 1 base, with 15 bases left between them. This CDR3 is 16 amino acids long. Germline values: CDR1 KGHSH, CDR2 LQKENI. The CDR3 region is CASSPLGGRGNTEAFF. CDR3 in DNA: TGTGCCAGCTCACCGCTCGGTGGGCGGGGGAACACTGAAGCTTTCTTT. The full variable domain, completed using reference TRBV18 and TRBJ1-1, is NAGVMQNPRHLVRRRGQEARLRCSPMKGHSHVYWYRQLPEEGLKFMVYLQKENIIDESGMPKERFSAEFPKEGPSILRIQQVVRGDSAAYFCASSPLGGRGNTEAFFGQGTRLTVV.

The V and J genes are TRBV7-3 and TRBJ1-5; D not resolved. Germline V gene data show CDR1 as SGHTA and CDR2 as FQGTGA. The CDR3 extends over 14 amino acids. Trimming took off 5 bases at V and 14 bases at J, with 22 bases between the two ends. The CDR3: CASSAGEATSPKHF. CDR3 DNA: TGTGCCAGCAGCGCTGGAGAAGCGACTTCCCCTAAGCATTTT. Using reference TRBV7-3 and TRBJ1-5 for the parts outside the CDR3, the full variable domain is GAGVSQTPSNKVTEKGKYVELRCDPISGHTALYWYRQSLGQGPEFLIYFQGTGAADDSGLPNDRFFAVRPEGSVSTLKIQRTERGDSAVYLCASSAGEATSPKHFGDGTRLSIL.

The V call is TRBV9, the J call TRBJ2-2; the match to TRBD2 covers 7 bases. This CDR3 has 14 residues. Per germline, CDR1 SGDLS and CDR2 YYNGEE. V was clipped by 2 bases and J by 5 bases; unmatched bases: 3. The CDR3 region is CASSVGGFTGELFF. The DNA for the CDR3 is TGTGCCAGCAGCGTCGGGGGGTTTACCGGGGAGCTGTTTTTT.